Listed here is a single T cell receptor (beta chain). Sequencing was performed with immunoSEQ multiplex PCR; in TCRdb, only in-frame clones are kept and a portion is missing. This table holds tens of thousands of clones, approximately 91% found once. The data belong to a study of technical replicates of blood from a few donors. The receptor was isolated from a human donor in good health. Some clones in this sample may be carry-over from other donors' samples. Sequences were obtained from T cells isolated from PBMCs.

In nucleotides, the CDR3 is TGTGCCAGCAGTCGGCAGGGAAGTTATAGCAATCAGCCCCAGCATTTT. Encoded protein: CASSRQGSYSNQPQHF. The rearrangement uses TRBV28 and TRBJ1-5; perhaps TRBD1 as D (5 bases). This CDR3 is 16 amino acids long. V was pared by 5 bases and J by 0 bases, with 14 bases between. Germline values: CDR1 MDHEN, CDR2 SYDVKM. The full variable domain, rest sourced from reference TRBV28 and TRBJ1-5, is DVKVTQSSRYLVKRTGEKVFLECVQDMDHENMFWYRQDPGLGLRLIYFSYDVKMKEKGDIPEGYSVSREKKERFSLILESASTNQTSMYLCASSRQGSYSNQPQHFGDGTRLSIL.